A selection of T cell receptor beta chains follows, all from one sample in a study of identical twins. MiXCR was run by TCRdb on the 5' RACE reads, yielding one entry per CDR3 protein. The sample lists about 920,000 distinct CDR3 sequences, roughly 12% occurring once. These data were likewise used in another study, on yellow fever vaccine responses in identical twins.

What was sequenced was PBMCs. These receptor sequences come from a woman between 18 and 29 years old in good health. Each CDR3 is given with its conserved first and last residue. The D gene is left open where the match is weak. Only part of the rows carry a size: once, few, many, or a class if the clone is expanded.

TRBV29-1	few	TRBJ2-3	TRBD2	TGCAGCGTTGCGGGTAGCGGGGCGATAACTAGCACAGATACGCAGTATTTT	CSVAGSGAITSTDTQYF
TRBV6-2/TRBV6-3	.	TRBJ2-2	.	TGTGCCAGCAGTTACTCGATGCCAGGGTCGGGCACCGGGGAGCTGTTTTTT	CASSYSMPGSGTGELFF
TRBV7-9	.	TRBJ2-7	.	TGTGCCAGCAGCTTATCCGACCAGGGAGACGAGCAGTACTTC	CASSLSDQGDEQYF
TRBV5-6	.	TRBJ1-1	.	TGTGCCAGCACCGATCGGGAGGGAGGATACACTGAAGCTTTCTTT	CASTDREGGYTEAFF
TRBV20-1	.	TRBJ2-4	.	TGCAGTGCTAGAGATGGGGTCGGCCCCAAAAACATTCAGTACTTC	CSARDGVGPKNIQYF
TRBV20-1	few	TRBJ2-6	TRBD1	TGCAGTGCTCGGGGACAGGTTGTTTACTCTGGGGCCAACGTCCTGACTTTC	CSARGQVVYSGANVLTF
TRBV12-3/TRBV12-4	few	TRBJ1-1	.	TGTGCCATTGGGGGTTTGACTGAAGCTTTCTTT	CAIGGLTEAFF
TRBV6-2/TRBV6-3	few	TRBJ2-5	.	TGTGCCAGCAGTTATTCGGGACCACAAGAGACCCAGTACTTC	CASSYSGPQETQYF
TRBV3-1	.	TRBJ2-3	.	TGTGCCAGCAGCCAAGTCGGAGGCACAGATACGCAGTATTTT	CASSQVGGTDTQYF
TRBV28	.	TRBJ2-7	.	TGTGCCAGCACCGGGACCCCGAACCTCTACGAGCAGTACTTC	CASTGTPNLYEQYF
TRBV5-1	few	TRBJ2-1	.	TGCGCCAGCAGCTTGGACTCGGGGCTCTACAATGAGCAGTTCTTC	CASSLDSGLYNEQFF
TRBV4-1	many	TRBJ1-1	.	TGCGCCAGCAGCCAAGATGCGAGAGGGGCCTCAGAAGCTTTCTTT	CASSQDARGASEAFF
TRBV10-3	few	TRBJ2-5	TRBD1	TGTGCCATCAGTGAGCCGGGACAGGGGATACAAGAGACCCAGTACTTC	CAISEPGQGIQETQYF
TRBV12-3/TRBV12-4	many	TRBJ1-2	TRBD1	TGTGCCAGCAGTTGGGTCGAGGGGGCTGGTGGCTACACCTTC	CASSWVEGAGGYTF
TRBV12-5	.	TRBJ2-7	.	TGTGCTAGTGTTACTTTGGGGGAGCAGTACTTC	CASVTLGEQYF
TRBV12-3/TRBV12-4	many	TRBJ2-1	TRBD2	TGTGCCAGCAGAGTAGCGGGGAGCTCCTACAATGAGCAGTTCTTC	CASRVAGSSYNEQFF
TRBV20-1	many	TRBJ2-1	TRBD2	TGCAGTGCTAGAGATCGCGAGGGAGGGCCGAATGAGCAGTTCTTC	CSARDREGGPNEQFF
TRBV20-1	many	TRBJ1-1	.	TGCAGTGCTCGCCCGGGGCTGAACACTGAAGCTTTCTTT	CSARPGLNTEAFF
TRBV7-9	.	TRBJ2-5	.	TGTGCCAGCAGCAGCATAGCGAACCAAGAGACCCAGTACTTC	CASSSIANQETQYF
TRBV7-9	.	TRBJ1-1	.	TGTGCCAGCAGCTTATCCCACTTGGTCACTGAAGCTTTCTTT	CASSLSHLVTEAFF
TRBV13	.	TRBJ2-2	.	TGTGCCAGCAGCTCCAGGCAGGCGGGAATCACCGGGGAGCTGTTTTTT	CASSSRQAGITGELFF
TRBV6-5	.	TRBJ2-1	TRBD2	TGTGCCAGCAGTTACGGAGCGGGGGTTAGCAATGAGCAGTTCTTC	CASSYGAGVSNEQFF
TRBV20-1	.	TRBJ1-4	TRBD1	TGCAGTGCTTATCCCCCGGGCAGGGGGCTTATTAATGAAAAACTGTTTTTT	CSAYPPGRGLINEKLFF
TRBV7-9	many	TRBJ2-2	.	TGTGCCAGCAGCTTAATTAGTACCGGGGAGCTGTTTTTT	CASSLISTGELFF
TRBV6-5	few	TRBJ2-3	.	TGTGCCAGCAGTTACGTCGGGGCGGCCACAGATACGCAGTATTTT	CASSYVGAATDTQYF
TRBV12-3/TRBV12-4	many	TRBJ2-2	.	TGTGCCAGCAGGTCGAACGGGGAGCTGTTTTTT	CASRSNGELFF
TRBV5-1	few	TRBJ2-3	.	TGCGCCAGCAGCTTGTACGGGATCACAGATACGCAGTATTTT	CASSLYGITDTQYF
TRBV3-1	many	TRBJ1-1	.	TGTGCCAGCAGCCAAGATACGGGTCTTTACCCTGAAGCTTTCTTT	CASSQDTGLYPEAFF
TRBV14	few	TRBJ1-1	.	TGTGCCAGCAGCCCACTGGACCGAATGAACACTGAAGCTTTCTTT	CASSPLDRMNTEAFF
TRBV10-3	.	TRBJ1-1	.	TGTGCCATCAGGGGGGCGTCGAACACTGAAGCTTTCTTT	CAIRGASNTEAFF
TRBV6-5	many	TRBJ1-5	.	TGTGCCAGCAGTTACGCAGGGCGTAATCAGCCCCAGCATTTT	CASSYAGRNQPQHF
TRBV7-2	.	TRBJ2-5	.	TGTGCCAGCAGCCCCCAACCCCGGGGGGCGCTTTCGGAGACCCAGTACTTC	CASSPQPRGALSETQYF
TRBV9	few	TRBJ1-1	.	TGTGCCAGCAGCGTCCTCGACAGCATGAACACTGAAGCTTTCTTT	CASSVLDSMNTEAFF
TRBV20-1	few	TRBJ2-3	.	TGCAGTGCTATCGCGGTGGCTACAGGGAGAACAGATACGCAGTATTTT	CSAIAVATGRTDTQYF
TRBV28	few	TRBJ2-3	TRBD2	TGTGCCAGCAGTTTACCGACTAGCGGGTCCTCCACAGATACGCAGTATTTT	CASSLPTSGSSTDTQYF
TRBV20-1	few	TRBJ2-5	.	TGCAGTGCCTCACATGGGGTACAAGAGACCCAGTACTTC	CSASHGVQETQYF
TRBV2	many	TRBJ2-1	.	TGTGCCAGCAGTAAAAAGGGACGGGATGAGCAGTTCTTC	CASSKKGRDEQFF
TRBV12-3/TRBV12-4	.	TRBJ2-1	TRBD2	TGTGCCAGCACCGGGCCCCCGACTAGCGGGAGGGCCAGTGCCAATGAGCAGTTCTTC	CASTGPPTSGRASANEQFF
TRBV6-5	few	TRBJ1-5	.	TGTGCCAGCAGTATACAGCCAGGGATCAATCAGCCCCAGCATTTT	CASSIQPGINQPQHF
TRBV5-6	.	TRBJ2-1	TRBD2	TGTGCCAGCAGCTGGAGGACTAGCGGGAGGGCTGGAGACAGCTCCTACAATGAGCAGTTCTTC	CASSWRTSGRAGDSSYNEQFF
TRBV15	few	TRBJ1-5	.	TGTGCCACCAGCGCGTGGACAGATAGCAATCAGCCCCAGCATTTT	CATSAWTDSNQPQHF
TRBV4-1	.	TRBJ2-1	TRBD2	TGCGCCAGCAGCCAAGTAGCGGGGGAATCATGGGGTGAGCAGTTCTTC	CASSQVAGESWGEQFF
TRBV4-1	few	TRBJ1-6	.	TGCGCCAGCGGGACCCTATTAAATTCACCCCTCCACTTT	CASGTLLNSPLHF
TRBV20-1	few	TRBJ2-3	TRBD2	TGCAGTGCCTGCCGTGGACTAGCGGAGACAGATACGCAGTATTTT	CSACRGLAETDTQYF
TRBV20-1	few	TRBJ2-7	.	TGCAGTGCTTTTCGGGAGAACCACGAGCAGTACTTC	CSAFRENHEQYF
TRBV9	.	TRBJ2-3	.	TGTGCCAGCAGCGTAGGACCGCAGGAGGATACGCAGTATTTT	CASSVGPQEDTQYF
TRBV3-1	few	TRBJ2-7	.	TGTGCCAGCAGCTCTTCAGGGTTCTCCTACGAGCAGTACTTC	CASSSSGFSYEQYF
TRBV6-2/TRBV6-3	.	TRBJ2-7	.	TGTGCCAGCAGATTCCTCGGCGAGTACGAGCAGTACTTC	CASRFLGEYEQYF
TRBV6-5	.	TRBJ1-2	.	TGTGCCAGCAGGCTTCGAGGTGGCTACACCTTC	CASRLRGGYTF
TRBV7-9	many	TRBJ2-3	.	TGTGCCAGCAGCCCGCGCCGGGGCGGCCTCACAGATACGCAGTATTTT	CASSPRRGGLTDTQYF
TRBV12-3/TRBV12-4	.	TRBJ1-2	TRBD1	TGTGCCAGCAGTTTGAAGACAGGGGGATATGGCTACACCTTC	CASSLKTGGYGYTF
TRBV7-6	.	TRBJ2-1	TRBD2	TGTGCCAGCAGCTTAGTTGGGGCGGGGGGGCCCGGCAATGAGCAGTTCTTC	CASSLVGAGGPGNEQFF
TRBV24-1	few	TRBJ1-2	.	TGTGCCACCAGTTCGGAGAACTATGGCTACACCTTC	CATSSENYGYTF
TRBV15	.	TRBJ1-5	.	TGTGCCACCAGCAGAGAGCTCAATCAGCCCCAGCATTTT	CATSRELNQPQHF
TRBV29-1	.	TRBJ1-1	TRBD1	TGCAGCGTTATAGGACAGGGGGCTGCTGGCACTGAAGCTTTCTTT	CSVIGQGAAGTEAFF
TRBV4-1	few	TRBJ2-7	TRBD2	TGCGCCAGCAGCCAAGTCCCGGGACTAGCGGCAGAGGGGCGCGAGCAGTACTTC	CASSQVPGLAAEGREQYF
TRBV21-1	.	TRBJ2-5	.	TGTGCCAGCAGCAAAGCGGCAAATCAAGAGACCCAGTACTTC	CASSKAANQETQYF